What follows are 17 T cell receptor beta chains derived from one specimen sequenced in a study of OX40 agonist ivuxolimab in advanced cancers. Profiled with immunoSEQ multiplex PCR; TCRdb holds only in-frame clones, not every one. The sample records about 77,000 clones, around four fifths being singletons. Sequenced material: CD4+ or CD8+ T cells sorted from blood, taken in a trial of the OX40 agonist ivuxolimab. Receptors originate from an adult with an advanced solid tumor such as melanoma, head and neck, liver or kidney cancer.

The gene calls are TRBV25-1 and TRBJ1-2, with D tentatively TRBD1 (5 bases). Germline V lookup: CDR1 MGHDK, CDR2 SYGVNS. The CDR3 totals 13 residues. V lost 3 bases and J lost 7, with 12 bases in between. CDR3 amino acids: CASSEGLARGYTF. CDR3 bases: TGTGCCAGCAGTGAGGGACTCGCACGTGGCTACACCTTC.

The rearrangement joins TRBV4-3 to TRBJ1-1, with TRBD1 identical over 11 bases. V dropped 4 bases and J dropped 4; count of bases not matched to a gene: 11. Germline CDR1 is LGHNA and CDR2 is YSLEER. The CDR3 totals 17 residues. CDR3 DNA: TGCGCCAGCAGCCCTAAGTTTTCGGACAGGGGGCTCACTGAAGCTTTCTTT. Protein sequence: CASSPKFSDRGLTEAFF.

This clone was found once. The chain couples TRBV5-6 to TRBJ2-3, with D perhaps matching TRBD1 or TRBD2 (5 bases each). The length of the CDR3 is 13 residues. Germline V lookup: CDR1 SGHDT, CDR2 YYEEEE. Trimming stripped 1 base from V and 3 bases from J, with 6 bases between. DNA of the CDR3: TGTGCCAGCAGCTTGTGGGGGACAGATACGCAGTATTTT. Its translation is CASSLWGTDTQYF.

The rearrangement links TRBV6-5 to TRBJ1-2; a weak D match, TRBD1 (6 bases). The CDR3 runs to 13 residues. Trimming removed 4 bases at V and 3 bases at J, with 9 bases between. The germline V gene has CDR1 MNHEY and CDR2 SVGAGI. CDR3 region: CASSSTGYYGYTF. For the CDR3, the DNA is TGTGCCAGCAGTTCTACAGGGTACTATGGCTACACCTTC.

CDR3 protein: CASSLVGTGTGELFF. The CDR3 DNA follows: TGTGCCAGCAGCTTGGTCGGGACAGGAACCGGGGAGCTGTTTTTT. The genes are TRBV5-5 and TRBJ2-2, with 8 bases that match TRBD1. This CDR3 is built from 15 residues. V lost 0 bases, J lost 5 bases, and 3 bases stayed unmatched. Germline loops: CDR1 SGHKS, CDR2 YYEKEE (reference sequence).

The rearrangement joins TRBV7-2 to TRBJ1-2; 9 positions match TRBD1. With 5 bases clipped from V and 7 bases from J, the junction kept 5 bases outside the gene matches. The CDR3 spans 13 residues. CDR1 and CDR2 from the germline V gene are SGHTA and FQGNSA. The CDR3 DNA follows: TGTGCCAGCAGCGCATACAGGGGGCTTGGCTACACCTTC. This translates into CASSAYRGLGYTF.

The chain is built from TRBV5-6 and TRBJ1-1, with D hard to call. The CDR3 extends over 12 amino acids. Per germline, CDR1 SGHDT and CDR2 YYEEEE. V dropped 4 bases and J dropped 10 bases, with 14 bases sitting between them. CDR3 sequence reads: CASSRSPGGAFF. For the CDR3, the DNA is TGTGCCAGCAGCCGCTCGCCGGGTGGAGCTTTCTTT.

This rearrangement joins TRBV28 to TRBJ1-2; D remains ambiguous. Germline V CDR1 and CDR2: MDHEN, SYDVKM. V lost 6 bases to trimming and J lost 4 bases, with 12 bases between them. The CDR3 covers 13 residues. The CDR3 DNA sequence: TGTGCCAGCAGAACCAACCAAGTCTATGGCTACACCTTC. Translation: CASRTNQVYGYTF.

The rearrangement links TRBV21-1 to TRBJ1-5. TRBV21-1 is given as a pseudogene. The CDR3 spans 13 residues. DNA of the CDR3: TGTGCCAGCGGACGTCGGGGTGGGCAGCCCCAGCATTTT. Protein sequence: CASGRRGGQPQHF.

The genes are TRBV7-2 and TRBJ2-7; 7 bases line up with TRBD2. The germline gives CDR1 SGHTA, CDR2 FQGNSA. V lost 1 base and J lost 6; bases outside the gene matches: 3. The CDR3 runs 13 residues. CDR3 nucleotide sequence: TGTGCCAGCAGCTTAGTGGGCGGGGGCGAGCAGTACTTC. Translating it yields CASSLVGGGEQYF.

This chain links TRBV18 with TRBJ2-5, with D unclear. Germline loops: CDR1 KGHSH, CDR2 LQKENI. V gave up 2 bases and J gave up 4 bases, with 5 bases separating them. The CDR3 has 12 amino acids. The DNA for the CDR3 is TGTGCCAGCTCACCATTATCAGAGACCCAGTACTTC. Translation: CASSPLSETQYF. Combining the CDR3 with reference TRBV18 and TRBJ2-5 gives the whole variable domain NAGVMQNPRHLVRRRGQEARLRCSPMKGHSHVYWYRQLPEEGLKFMVYLQKENIIDESGMPKERFSAEFPKEGPSILRIQQVVRGDSAAYFCASSPLSETQYFGPGTRLLVL.

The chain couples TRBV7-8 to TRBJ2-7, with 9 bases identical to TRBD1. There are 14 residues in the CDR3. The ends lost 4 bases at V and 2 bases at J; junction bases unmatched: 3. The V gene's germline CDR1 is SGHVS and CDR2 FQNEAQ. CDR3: CASSSQGAAYEQYF. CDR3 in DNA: TGTGCCAGCAGCTCACAGGGGGCGGCCTACGAGCAGTACTTC.

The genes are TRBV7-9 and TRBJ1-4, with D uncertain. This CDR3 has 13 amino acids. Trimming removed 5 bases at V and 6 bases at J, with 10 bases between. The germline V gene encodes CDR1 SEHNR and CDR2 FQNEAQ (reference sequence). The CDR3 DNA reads TGTGCCAGCAGCCTAGACACGGATGAAAAACTGTTTTTT. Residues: CASSLDTDEKLFF.

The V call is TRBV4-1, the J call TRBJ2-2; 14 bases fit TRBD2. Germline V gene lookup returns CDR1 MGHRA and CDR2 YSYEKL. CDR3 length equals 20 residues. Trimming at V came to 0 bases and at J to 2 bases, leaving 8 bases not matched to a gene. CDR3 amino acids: CASSQDRGGLAGANTGELFF. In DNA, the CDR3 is TGCGCCAGCAGCCAAGATCGAGGGGGACTAGCGGGGGCTAACACCGGGGAGCTGTTTTTT.

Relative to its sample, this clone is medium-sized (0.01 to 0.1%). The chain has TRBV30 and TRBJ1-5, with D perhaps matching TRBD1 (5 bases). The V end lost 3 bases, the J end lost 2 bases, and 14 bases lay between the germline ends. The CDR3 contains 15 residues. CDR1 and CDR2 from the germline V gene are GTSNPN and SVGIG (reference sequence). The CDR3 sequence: CAWRGGVSGNQPQHF. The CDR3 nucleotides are TGTGCCTGGAGGGGAGGGGTGTCGGGCAATCAGCCCCAGCATTTT.

The CDR3 coding sequence is TGCGCCAGCAGGCCCGGGACAGGGAGCACCGGGGAGCTGTTTTTT. Amino acids: CASRPGTGSTGELFF. This sequence joins TRBV5-1 and TRBJ2-2; 9 bases align to TRBD1. The trim removed 5 bases at V and 4 bases at J, leaving 6 bases unmatched. This CDR3 comprises 15 residues. CDR1 and CDR2 (germline): SGHRS, YFSETQ.

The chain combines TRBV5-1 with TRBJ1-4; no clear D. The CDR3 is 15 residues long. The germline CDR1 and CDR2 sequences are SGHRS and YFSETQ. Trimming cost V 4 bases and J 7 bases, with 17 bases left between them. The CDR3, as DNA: TGCGCCAGCAGCGAACTGGGGATGGCGGGTGAAAAACTGTTTTTT. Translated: CASSELGMAGEKLFF.